This is a list of T cell receptor beta chains from one sample in a study of patients and donors after allogeneic stem cell transplantation. TCRdb itself ran the RT-PCR reads through MiXCR, one entry per CDR3 protein. The table has approximately 160,000 distinct CDR3 sequences, 30% seen once. What was sequenced was blood, either unsorted or a sorted T cell fraction (not recorded which). These receptors all come from a human donor who was either an allogeneic HSCT recipient or a stem cell or donor lymphocyte infusion donor (not recorded which). It is not recorded whose cells these are; they may come from a transplant donor. CDR3s include the opening cysteine and the closing phenylalanine or tryptophan. The D gene is left open where the match is weak. Size tells how often a clone was seen (once, few, many) or the class of an expanded clone, and some rows leave it out.

D gene	V gene	clone size	J gene	CDR3 DNA	CDR3 protein
.	TRBV29-1	few	TRBJ1-1	TGCAGCGTGGGACACTTGAACACTGAAGCTTTCTTT	CSVGHLNTEAFF
.	TRBV5-1	.	TRBJ2-7	TGCGCCAGCAGCATCGGGACCATCAAATCCTACGAGCAGTACTTC	CASSIGTIKSYEQYF
.	TRBV20-1	many	TRBJ1-4	TGCAGTGCTAGAGGGGACGGAGCAACTAATGAAAAACTGTTTTTT	CSARGDGATNEKLFF
.	TRBV24-1	.	TRBJ2-5	TGTGCCACCAGTGATTTGGAACGAGATAACGGTTTTTGGGAAGAGACCCAGTACTTC	CATSDLERDNGFWEETQYF
TRBD1	TRBV11-2	few	TRBJ1-6	TGTGCCAGCAGCCACGGACAGGCTAATTCACCCCTCCACTTT	CASSHGQANSPLHF
.	TRBV29-1	.	TRBJ1-5	TGCAGCGTTGGGTCGCTGAATCAGCCCCAGCATTTT	CSVGSLNQPQHF
.	TRBV12-3/TRBV12-4	few	TRBJ1-4	TGTGCCAGCAGTTTTCCAATCCCCGAGGAAAAACTGTTTTTT	CASSFPIPEEKLFF
TRBD1	TRBV7-9	few	TRBJ1-4	TGTGCCAGCAGCCGGGGACAGGGAAGTGAAAAACTGTTTTTT	CASSRGQGSEKLFF
TRBD1	TRBV10-3	few	TRBJ1-3	TGTGCCATCAGTGGACAGGGGGCCGGAAACACCATATATTTT	CAISGQGAGNTIYF
.	TRBV6-2/TRBV6-3	few	TRBJ2-2	TGTGCCAGCGGCCAAGGGAACTACGGGGAGCTGTTTTTT	CASGQGNYGELFF
TRBD2	TRBV7-3	.	TRBJ2-2	TGTGCCAGCAGCTTAATTGCGGGAGGACCGAACACCGGGGAGCTGTTTTTT	CASSLIAGGPNTGELFF
.	TRBV5-1	.	TRBJ1-4	TGCGCCAGCAGCTTTCGGACGGCTGCAACTAATGAAAAACTGTTTTTT	CASSFRTAATNEKLFF
TRBD1	TRBV20-1	many	TRBJ1-2	TGCAGTGCCGTTGACAGGGCTTTTGGCTACACCTTC	CSAVDRAFGYTF
.	TRBV3-1	few	TRBJ1-5	TGTGCCAGCAGCCAAGGGGGACGGAGCAATCAGCCCCAGCATTTT	CASSQGGRSNQPQHF
.	TRBV28	.	TRBJ2-7	TGTGCCAGCACCCTACGGGGGACCGGTTCCTACGAGCAGTACTTC	CASTLRGTGSYEQYF
.	TRBV27	.	TRBJ1-6	TGTGCCAGCAGCCCCACCGAGTCCTATAATTCACCCCTCCACTTT	CASSPTESYNSPLHF
.	TRBV7-9	.	TRBJ2-1	TGTGCCAGCAGCTTACGGCTCTCCAATGAGCAGTTCTTC	CASSLRLSNEQFF
.	TRBV7-9	.	TRBJ1-2	TGTGCCAGCAGCGAACAGGCCTTCTATGGCTACACCTTC	CASSEQAFYGYTF
.	TRBV7-7	.	TRBJ1-1	TGTGCTAGCAGCCACTACTTTCGTGGAGAACTGAGCACTGAAGCTTTCTTT	CASSHYFRGELSTEAFF
.	TRBV18	.	TRBJ2-3	TGTGCCAGCTCACGACAGGATAGCACAGATACGCAGTATTTT	CASSRQDSTDTQYF
.	TRBV2	.	TRBJ2-5	TGTGCCAGCAGTGTTATTCTTGACGCGACCCAGTACTTC	CASSVILDATQYF
.	TRBV24-1	few	TRBJ1-5	TGTGCCACCAGTGATAGCCGTTTCAATCAGCCCCAGCATTTT	CATSDSRFNQPQHF
.	TRBV7-9	.	TRBJ2-2	TGTGCCAGCATCCGTAGCTCTCTCAGGGGAACCGGGGAGCTGTTTTTT	CASIRSSLRGTGELFF
TRBD1	TRBV24-1	.	TRBJ2-3	TGTGCCACCAGTGACACGACAGGGTCAGATACGCAGTATTTT	CATSDTTGSDTQYF
TRBD1	TRBV20-1	few	TRBJ1-3	TGCAGTGCTAGGCTCGGGACAGCAGGTTCTTTAGGAAACACCATATATTTT	CSARLGTAGSLGNTIYF
.	TRBV5-5	.	TRBJ2-5	TGTGCCAGCAGCACCTCGACCCGGACGGGCGAGACCCAGTACTTC	CASSTSTRTGETQYF
TRBD1	TRBV18	few	TRBJ1-5	TGTGCCAGCTCAACCCGGGACAGAGTTAGCAATCAGCCCCAGCATTTT	CASSTRDRVSNQPQHF
TRBD2	TRBV5-6	.	TRBJ2-2	TGTGCCAGCAGCCTGCGGGGGGCTGGCGGGGAGCTGTTTTTT	CASSLRGAGGELFF
.	TRBV20-1	few	TRBJ2-7	TGCAGTGCTAGAGGGGTGGAGGGGGGAGAAACCTACGAGCAGTACTTC	CSARGVEGGETYEQYF
TRBD2	TRBV12-3/TRBV12-4	.	TRBJ2-5	TGTGCCAGCAGTTTCGGGAGGTTAGAGACCCAGTACTTC	CASSFGRLETQYF
.	TRBV4-2	many	TRBJ1-2	TGTGCCAGCAGCCAAGATAATCGCAGGGACTATGGCTACACCTTC	CASSQDNRRDYGYTF
.	TRBV29-1	.	TRBJ2-5	TGCAGCGTTGCAGGGGCACCGGGAGAGACCCAGTACTTC	CSVAGAPGETQYF
.	TRBV20-1	.	TRBJ2-1	TGCAGTGCTAGAGTCCAGGGATACAATGAGCAGTTCTTC	CSARVQGYNEQFF
.	TRBV5-1	.	TRBJ2-1	TGCGCCAGCAGCTTGGTCGGGCCCTACAATGAGCAGTTCTTC	CASSLVGPYNEQFF
.	TRBV12-3/TRBV12-4	medium-sized	TRBJ1-1	TGTGCCAGCGGTAGGGGGAGTCGAGCTTTCTTT	CASGRGSRAFF
TRBD2	TRBV27	.	TRBJ2-7	TGTGCCAGCAGTTTAAGCGGGAGAGGCAACGAGCAGTACTTC	CASSLSGRGNEQYF
TRBD1	TRBV27	few	TRBJ2-1	TGTGCCAGCAGTTTCCCCGACAGGGGCTCCTACAATGAGCAGTTCTTC	CASSFPDRGSYNEQFF
TRBD1	TRBV4-3	.	TRBJ1-2	TGCGCCAGCAGCCAAGACCCCCGGACGGCAGGGGGCTATGGCTACACCTTC	CASSQDPRTAGGYGYTF
.	TRBV6-2/TRBV6-3	few	TRBJ2-1	TGTGCCAGCAGTAAAGGAGGACTCCCTCGGTTCTTC	CASSKGGLPRFF
TRBD2	TRBV20-1	.	TRBJ2-2	TGCAGTGCTAGAGGACTAGCCAACACCGGGGAGCTGTTTTTT	CSARGLANTGELFF
TRBD2	TRBV20-1	.	TRBJ2-7	TGCAGTGCTTCCGGACTAGCGATAAGCCAGTACTTC	CSASGLAISQYF
TRBD1	TRBV24-1	.	TRBJ2-5	TGTGCCACCAGTCACAGGGGGGAGACCCAGTACTTC	CATSHRGETQYF
.	TRBV20-1	few	TRBJ1-5	TGCAGTGCTAGGCCCGTTTACGTTAGCAATCAGCCCCAGCATTTT	CSARPVYVSNQPQHF
.	TRBV20-1	.	TRBJ2-2	TGCAGTGCTAGGTCACAGGTTAACACCGGGGAGCTGTTTTTT	CSARSQVNTGELFF
.	TRBV7-9	.	TRBJ2-5	TGTGCCAGCAGCCTTCCAGCGGGTAAAGAGACCCAGTACTTC	CASSLPAGKETQYF